The clone carrying this T cell receptor beta chain was found many times. Trimming shortened V by 2 bases and J by 4 bases, and 8 bases separated the two germline ends. This CDR3 spans 13 amino acids. From germline, CDR1 is MDHEN and CDR2 SYDVKM. This sample was included in a study of T cells in Graves' hyperthyroidism and ophthalmopathy. TCR beta CDR3 regions were amplified from RNA transcripts. In the first-round RT-PCR of the TCR CDR3, the HTBI primer set was used. TCRdb reprocessed the multiplex PCR reads with MiXCR, giving one entry per CDR3 protein. This table holds over 250,000 distinct CDR3 sequences, around 15% found once. Duration under 3 months, a NOSPECS grade of at least 4, and a Clinical Activity Score of at least 3 characterized the ophthalmopathy patients. Clinical symptoms, serum thyroxine, TRAb, thyroid ultrasound and orbital computed tomography informed diagnoses. Source material for PBMCs was more than 9.5 ml fresh peripheral blood.

The gene calls are TRBV28 and TRBJ1-2; perhaps TRBD1 as D (5 bases). The sample was blood. The source is a woman in her 40s with Graves' ophthalmopathy. The CDR3 DNA reads as TGTGCCAGCAGTTTAAGGGGAATCTATGGCTACACCTTC. It yields the protein CASSLRGIYGYTF.